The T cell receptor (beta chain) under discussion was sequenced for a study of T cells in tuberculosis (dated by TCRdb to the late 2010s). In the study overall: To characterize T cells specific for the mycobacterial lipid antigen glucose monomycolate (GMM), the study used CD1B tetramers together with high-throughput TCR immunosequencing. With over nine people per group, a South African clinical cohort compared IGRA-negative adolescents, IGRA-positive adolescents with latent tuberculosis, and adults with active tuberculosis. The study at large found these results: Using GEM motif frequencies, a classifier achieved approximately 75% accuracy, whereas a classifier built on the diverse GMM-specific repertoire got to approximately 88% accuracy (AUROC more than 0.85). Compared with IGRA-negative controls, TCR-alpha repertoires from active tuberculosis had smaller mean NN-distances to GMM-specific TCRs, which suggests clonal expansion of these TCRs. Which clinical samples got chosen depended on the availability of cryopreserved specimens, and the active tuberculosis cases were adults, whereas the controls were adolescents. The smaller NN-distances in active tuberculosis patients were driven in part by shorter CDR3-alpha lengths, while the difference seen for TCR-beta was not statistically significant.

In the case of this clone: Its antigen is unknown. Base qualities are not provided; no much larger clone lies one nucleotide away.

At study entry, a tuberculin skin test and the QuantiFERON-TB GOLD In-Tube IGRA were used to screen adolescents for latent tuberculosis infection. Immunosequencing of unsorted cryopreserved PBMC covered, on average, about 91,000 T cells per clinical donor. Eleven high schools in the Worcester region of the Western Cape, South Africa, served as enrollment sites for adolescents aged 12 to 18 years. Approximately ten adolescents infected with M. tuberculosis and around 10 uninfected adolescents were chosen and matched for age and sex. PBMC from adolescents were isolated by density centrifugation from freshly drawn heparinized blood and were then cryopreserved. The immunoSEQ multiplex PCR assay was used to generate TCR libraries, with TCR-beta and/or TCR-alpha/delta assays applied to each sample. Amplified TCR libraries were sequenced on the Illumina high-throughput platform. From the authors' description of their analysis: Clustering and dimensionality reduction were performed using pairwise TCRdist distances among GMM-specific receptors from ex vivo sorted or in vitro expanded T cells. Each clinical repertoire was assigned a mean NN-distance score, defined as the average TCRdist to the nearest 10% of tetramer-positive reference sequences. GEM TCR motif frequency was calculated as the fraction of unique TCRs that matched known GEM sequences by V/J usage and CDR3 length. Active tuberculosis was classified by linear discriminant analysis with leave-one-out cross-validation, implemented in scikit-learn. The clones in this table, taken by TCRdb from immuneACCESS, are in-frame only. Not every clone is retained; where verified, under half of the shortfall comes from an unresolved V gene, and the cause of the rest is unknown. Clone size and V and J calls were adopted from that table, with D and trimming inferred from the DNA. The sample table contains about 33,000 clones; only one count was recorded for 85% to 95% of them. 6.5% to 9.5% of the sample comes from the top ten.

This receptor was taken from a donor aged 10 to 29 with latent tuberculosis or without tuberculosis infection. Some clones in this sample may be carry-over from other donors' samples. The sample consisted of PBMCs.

The DNA sequence follows: TGTGCCTGGACAGAAGTATTGAACACTGAAGCTTTCTTT. The resulting protein is CAWTEVLNTEAFF. In this chain, TRBV30 is recombined with TRBJ1-1, with no D gene named confidently. At the junction V is shortened by 4 bases and J by 0 bases, with 9 bases in between. The germline V gene (reference sequence) provides CDR1 GTSNPN and CDR2 SVGIG. The CDR3, cysteine through phenylalanine, is 13 amino acids long. CDR3 DNA only is kept here, 39 bases in frame from base 1.